One sample yielded the 3 T cell receptor beta chains listed below, sequenced in a study of T cells in Graves' hyperthyroidism and ophthalmopathy. What was amplified from RNA transcripts were TCR beta CDR3 regions. Using the HTBI primer set, a first-round RT-PCR was run on the TCR CDR3. TCRdb re-analysed the multiplex PCR reads in MiXCR, keeping a single row per CDR3 protein. The profile shows under 350,000 distinct CDR3 sequences, about a sixth of them singletons. Source material: blood. The receptors here all came from a woman aged 55-69 years with Graves' ophthalmopathy.

This clonotype showed up many times. V gene TRBV3-1 combines with J gene TRBJ1-3; D call uncertain. Per the germline V gene, CDR1 is LGHDT and CDR2 is YNNKEL (reference sequence). This CDR3 region has 15 residues. V lost 0 bases and J 0 bases, leaving 6 bases between the germline ends. The CDR3 protein is CASSQDAASGNTIYF. CDR3 bases: TGTGCCAGCAGCCAAGATGCAGCCTCTGGAAACACCATATATTTT.

This clonotype came up many times. V usage is TRBV11-3 and J usage is TRBJ2-1; TRBD2 matches at 11 bases. Germline V gives CDR1 SGHNT, CDR2 YENEEA. The CDR3 is made up of 17 amino acids. V lost 4 bases, J lost 6 bases, and 11 bases stayed unmatched. CDR3 loop: CASSSLAGGAMLNEQFF. The CDR3 nucleotides read TGTGCCAGCAGCTCTCTAGCGGGGGGCGCCATGCTCAATGAGCAGTTCTTC.

This clonotype was detected ten times or more. The rearrangement links TRBV7-2 to TRBJ2-3; D is possibly TRBD2 (5 bases). V was pared by 3 bases and J by 3 bases, with 13 bases between. The CDR3 consists of 15 residues. Germline V gene sequence: CDR1 SGHTA, CDR2 FQGNSA. The CDR3 spells CASSLFGSGTDTQYF. The CDR3 DNA reads TGTGCCAGCAGCTTGTTCGGCTCGGGGACAGATACGCAGTATTTT.